This T cell receptor beta chain was recovered during a study of post-analysis software for immune sequencing data. Unique molecular identifiers tagged the TCR beta cDNA libraries. MiXCR, applied by TCRdb to the PCR reads, yields one record per CDR3 protein. The table has 350,000 to 500,000 distinct CDR3 sequences, 35% to 45% seen once. Of note for this clonotype: Its antigen is currently unknown.

The CDR3 is 15 residues long. J lost 9 bases, V lost 2 bases, and 9 bases had no gene match. Germline CDR1 SGHRS, CDR2 YFSETQ. Study observations and caveats: Four to six TRBV segments were more frequent in patients than controls; TRBV5-6, TRBV5-1 and TRBV20-1 belonged to this group.

The J gene is TRBJ2-1, the V gene TRBV5-1; 9 nucleotides agree with TRBD2. Sequencing used blood. This receptor was identified in a girl aged 2 to 9 with multiple sclerosis. The CDR3 DNA is TGCGCCAGCAGCTTAAGCCGCGGGGGGGCAAGTGAGCAGTTCTTC. It is translated as CASSLSRGGASEQFF.